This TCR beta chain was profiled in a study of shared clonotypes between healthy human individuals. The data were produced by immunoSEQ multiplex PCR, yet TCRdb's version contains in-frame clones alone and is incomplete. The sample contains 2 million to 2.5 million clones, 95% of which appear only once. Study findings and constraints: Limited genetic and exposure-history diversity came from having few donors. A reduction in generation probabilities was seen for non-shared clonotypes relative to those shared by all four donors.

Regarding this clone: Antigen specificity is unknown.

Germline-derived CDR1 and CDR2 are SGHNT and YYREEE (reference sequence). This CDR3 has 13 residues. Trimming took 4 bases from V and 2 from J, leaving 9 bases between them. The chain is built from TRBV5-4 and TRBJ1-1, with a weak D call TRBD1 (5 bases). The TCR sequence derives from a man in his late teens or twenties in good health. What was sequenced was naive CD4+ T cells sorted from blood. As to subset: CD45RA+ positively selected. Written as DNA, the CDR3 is TGTGCCAGCAGCGGGACCCCAAACACTGAAGCTTTCTTT. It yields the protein CASSGTPNTEAFF.